These 4 T cell receptor beta chains came from one sample sequenced in a study of cytomegalovirus exposure and HLA in healthy donors. Primers: 60 Vbeta forward and 13 Jbeta reverse. TCRdb's table, derived via immunoSEQ multiplex PCR, lists solely in-frame clones and lacks some. The sample has 60,000 to 100,000 clones. Material for sequencing was PBMCs. These TCRs come from a man under 40 in good health and CMV-seronegative.

Frequency places this clone as medium-sized. The V and J genes are TRBV6-4 and TRBJ2-1; unclear D gene. The CDR3 runs 13 residues. Trimming removed 4 bases at V and 5 bases at J, with 9 bases between. Germline CDR1 MRHNA, CDR2 SNTAGT. CDR3 sequence (DNA): TGTGCCAGCAGTGTGAATAGCAACAATGAGCAGTTCTTC. Protein product: CASSVNSNNEQFF.

The V gene is TRBV7-3, the J gene TRBJ1-2, with D possibly being TRBD1 (5 bases). Between the trimmed V and J ends, which lost 5 bases and 8 bases, there was a span of 15 bases. Per germline, CDR1 SGHTA and CDR2 FQGTGA. The CDR3 totals 13 residues. CDR3 DNA: TGTGCCAGCAGCCCTTTTCCGGGGGGAGGCTACACCTTC. Its protein product is CASSPFPGGGYTF.

This chain links TRBV7-2 with TRBJ2-2; 14 bases align to TRBD2. The V gene end was trimmed by 4 bases and the J gene end by 6 bases; junction bases not matched to a gene: 4. The germline V gene has CDR1 SGHTA and CDR2 FQGNSA. This CDR3 is 16 amino acids long. CDR3 bases: TGTGCCAGCAGCTGGGAGGGACTAGCGGGAGCCGGGGAGCTGTTTTTT. Translating gives CASSWEGLAGAGELFF.

This chain connects TRBV25-1 to TRBJ1-5; TRBD1 matches at 8 bases. This CDR3 region has 14 residues. V lost 6 bases and J lost 6; bases outside the gene matches: 7. Germline V lookup: CDR1 MGHDK, CDR2 SYGVNS. The CDR3 region is CASRETGDGQPQHF. In nucleotides, the CDR3 is TGTGCCAGCAGGGAGACAGGGGACGGTCAGCCCCAGCATTTT.